This entry is about one TCR beta chain. Many counts were recorded for this clonotype. Its specific antigen is unknown. Base qualities are not recorded, but no much larger clone differs from it by a single base. To demonstrate the VDJtools post-analysis software, the study profiled TCR beta repertoires from the peripheral blood of 13 young patients with multiple sclerosis. The patients with multiple sclerosis were children and adolescents between about 6 and 15 years of age. The data were taken from a study of post-analysis software for immune sequencing data (dated by TCRdb to 2014 to 2015). Regarding the study in general: Recorded disease courses included relapsing-remitting, secondary progressive and progressive-relapsing multiple sclerosis, with some patients lacking subtype annotation. A subset of samples was prepared in parallel using single-end sample barcoding, then pooled and co-amplified after Illumina adapter ligation. The patient repertoires were set against around ten previously published healthy control repertoires from donors whose ages ranged from roughly 6 to 26 years. Findings and caveats that apply to the study as a whole: The multiple sclerosis patient group was slightly younger than the control group. Patients showed significantly higher frequencies than controls for roughly five TRBV segments, among them TRBV5-6, TRBV5-1 and TRBV20-1. Significantly lower normalized Chao1 diversity was found in multiple sclerosis patients than in controls, suggesting substantial peripheral T-cell clonal expansion. Direct clustering with F measure revealed strong co-clustering of samples prepared in the same batch, which led to a batch-effect correction.

The method was PCR. Sequenced on an Illumina HiSeq 2500. Unique molecular identifiers were incorporated into TCR beta cDNA libraries to reduce PCR and sequencing biases. Some 500,000 cDNA molecules were obtained for every 1 to 10 million input T cells, so each molecule roughly corresponded to one T cell. The patient libraries were prepared and sequenced with the same protocol used for the earlier healthy control dataset. Samples belonging to the same batch were prepared together, multiplexed and sequenced on a shared HiSeq lane. As for how the authors treated the data: MIGEC handled the raw barcoded reads, throwing out single-read molecular identifier groups before consensus assembly and CDR3 extraction. Clonotype tables were post-analysed with VDJtools, normalizing diversity by down-sampling all datasets to the smallest sample size. To correct batch-related cross-sample contamination, repertoire overlap clustering matched CDR3 amino acid sequences but not nucleotide sequences. TCRdb handled the public reads itself, with Q25 trimming in fastp and clone calling in MiXCR, and kept productive beta chains. All rows with the same CDR3 protein become a single entry with the most common DNA and genes. The V and J calls come from TCRdb's annotation, not from the publication. The sample records around 200,000 distinct CDR3 sequences, about 30% of which are singletons. The top ten hold roughly 3.5% of the sample.

From its cysteine to its phenylalanine, the CDR3 spans 17 amino acids. The only DNA kept is the CDR3, 51 bases in frame from the first base. Reading the germline V gene gives CDR1 MNHEY and CDR2 SVGEGT. Germline trimming: 2 bases from V, 8 bases from J; junction bases outside gene matches: 11. The sequenced sample consisted of blood. This receptor was taken from a girl aged 2-17 years with multiple sclerosis. This receptor chain uses TRBV6-2 or TRBV6-3 and TRBJ1-6, with 8 bases in between that match TRBD1. The CDR3 amino acid sequence is: CASSYRGDRFAYSPLHF. The nucleotide sequence reads TGTGCCAGCAGTTACCGGGGGGACAGGTTTGCCTATTCACCCCTCCACTTT.